This T cell receptor beta chain was sequenced in a study of cytomegalovirus exposure and HLA in healthy donors. On the study more broadly: An analysis done earlier identified more than 90 million unique TCR beta sequences from approximately 170 million T cells.

The CDR3 extends over 14 amino acids. Per germline, CDR1 LNHDA and CDR2 SQIVND (reference sequence). V was trimmed by 1 base and J by 7 bases, leaving 8 bases between them. As for this clone: Its antigen is undetermined.

Study-wide results and limits: Earlier findings revealed that most TCR beta V segments proved productive either about 87% or about 30% of the time. Roughly uniform depth of sequencing across donors was assumed in presence/absence analyses.

Both 60 Vbeta primers and 13 Jbeta primers went into the PCR. In the authors' methods: Unique TCR beta chains totaled about 73 million in a later count, with roughly 11 million of them shared. Libraries were prepared by immunoSEQ multiplex PCR; TCRdb keeps only in-frame clonotypes and omits some of them. Clone size and the V and J calls come from that table; the DNA yielded D and trimming. Among around 130,000 clones listed, 8.5% to 9% were seen once. The clonotype was recovered from a woman between 40 and 50 years old in good health and CMV-seropositive. V and J are TRBV19 and TRBJ1-6; D remains ambiguous. The sample consisted of PBMCs. CDR3 sequence reads: CASSIVGGNSPLHF. In nucleotides, the CDR3 is TGTGCCAGTAGTATAGTCGGAGGGAATTCACCCCTCCACTTT.